This T cell receptor beta chain is drawn from a study of CXCR3-negative and CXCR3-positive naive CD8 T cells. Study observations and caveats: Diversity in memory CD8+ cells fell much lower than the comparably high levels seen in both naive subsets.

With respect to this clonotype: The target antigen is unknown.

Per CD8+ T cell subset, triplicate sorts of 300,000 cells each were done. Looked up from germline, CDR1 is DFQATT and CDR2 is SNEGSKA (reference sequence). CDR3 length: 13 residues. TRB cDNA libraries were made by UMI-labeled 5' RACE. TCRdb reprocessed the 5' RACE reads and reports one entry per CDR3 protein, with no DNA. This sample's table reports about 56,000 distinct CDR3 sequences. The origin of this receptor is a human donor in good health. Some clones in this sample may be carry-over from other donors' samples. Sequencing was done on a sample of memory CD8+ T cells from blood. The rearrangement links TRBV20-1 to TRBJ2-3; TCRdb calls TRBD2, which cannot be checked without DNA. The CDR3 loop reads CSAKGPNGDTQYF.